Included here is one T cell receptor (beta chain) sequence, with context. This clone was observed a handful of times. This clone's antigen is unknown. Within one base of it there is no much larger clone, and no base qualities were kept. In total, approximately 700 healthy bone marrow donors made up the cohort. All cohort members were sampled while nominally healthy, although unrecorded immune exposures were likely present. The donor was CMV seropositive and belonged to the group of more than 250 seropositive cohort members. Each donor provided a peripheral blood sample, and peripheral blood mononuclear cells were used for TCR beta sequencing. The Qiagen DNeasy Blood Extraction Kit was used to extract genomic DNA from the blood cell samples. The method behind the library was the immunoSEQ multiplex PCR assay. A mixture of 60 forward primers for TCR Vbeta segments and 13 reverse primers for TCR Jbeta segments was used in the multiplex PCR. Amplification of the CDR3 region of rearranged TCR beta genes was performed with a multiplex PCR assay on genomic DNA. Amplified TCR beta libraries were sequenced as 87-base-pair reads on the Illumina HiSeq System. The authors' analysis ran thus. In a later analysis, approximately 74 million unique TCR beta chains were counted across the 690 or so repertoires, and roughly 11 million of these chains were shared by at least two donors. Raw reads were error-corrected and collapsed into unique sequences by a nearest-neighbor algorithm in which closely related sequences were merged to remove PCR and sequencing errors. V, D and J gene segments were assigned by aligning CDR3 sequences to IMGT reference sequences. For a sequence to be retained, at least a six-nucleotide match to both a V gene segment and a J gene segment was required. Rearrangements were classified as productive when the CDR3 lacked stop codons and remained in frame with V and J, and all other rearrangements were classified as non-productive. Following IMGT convention, CDR3 was defined as the stretch from the second conserved V-encoded cysteine to the conserved J-encoded phenylalanine. The earlier analysis of about 500 of the donors excluded sequences that lacked an unambiguous match to a single V gene segment. An earlier analysis of approximately 590 of the donors classified V segments as functional when productive rearrangements were above 56.7% and as segregating when the standard deviation between donors was above 5%. To diagnose cytomegalovirus status from the catalog of TCR beta chain sequences, a statistical classification framework was built. In a later analysis, V and J genes were assigned by comparing TCR nucleotide sequences against IMGT/GENE-DB human TR gene sequences. The TCRdist pipeline was used in a later analysis to assign CDR3 sequences and most-parsimonious VDJ recombination scenarios. In a later analysis, every TCR beta chain was defined by the combination of its CDR3 amino acid sequence and its V-gene family, and reads without a unique V-gene family were dropped. As a way to deal with suspected cross-contamination and a sequencing artifact, a later analysis dropped under 600 nucleotide sequences that were highly shared and had low generation probability. In a later analysis, a clonal expansion index was calculated for each public chain from normalized within-repertoire ranks of inferred template counts. Generation probabilities in a later analysis came from a VDJ recombination model fitted to out-of-frame rearrangements, and those results were checked against IGoR. A later analysis scored TCR-TCR, TCR-HLA and TCR-CMV co-occurrence with hypergeometric tests, applying a repertoire-size bias correction to TCR pairs. In a later analysis, false discovery rates were estimated by permuting HLA or CMV assignments 20 times. In a later analysis, co-occurring TCRs were grouped using DBSCAN, and TCRdist sequence similarity was added for clustering within HLA-allele-positive subsets. Repertoires with fewer than 30,000 or more than 120,000 public chains, plus five repertoires with anomalous nucleotide sharing, were excluded from co-occurrence clustering. TCRdb took over this immuneACCESS table, retaining in-frame rearrangements with V and J assigned. Such tables are incomplete; in checked studies, under half of the missing clones stem from an unresolved V gene, and the remainder is unexplained. That table is the source of V, J and clone size, and D and trimming were worked out from the DNA. The sample data list about 150,000 clones, and roughly 80% of these were observed just once. 6% to 8.5% of the sample is in the top ten clones.

These data belong to a study of cytomegalovirus exposure and HLA in healthy donors (dated by TCRdb to 2016 to 2017). Background for the entire study: An earlier analysis of roughly 500 of the donors reported about 300 Gb of sequence data and around 100 million unique TCR beta sequences obtained from about 200 million T cells. An early release covering roughly 600 HLA-typed donors comprised about 320 gigabases of sequencing data and roughly 86 million unique TCR sequences. Of the roughly 410 genotyped donors, less than 90% were placed in the genetic ancestry cluster associated with self-reported Caucasian donors. The study aimed to test whether signatures of past pathogen exposure could be identified by cataloging public T cell receptors. The study profiled the T cell repertoires of under 850 subjects by immunosequencing and related them to cytomegalovirus serostatus. Along with the roughly 670-subject first cohort, a separate validation cohort of over a hundred different subjects was used. To predict cytomegalovirus infection status, the study combined high-throughput TCR immunosequencing, statistical association of individual TCRs with disease status, and machine learning. In a later analysis, previously published TCR beta repertoires from roughly 710 donors were re-analyzed and high-resolution HLA genotyping was added so that TCR occurrence patterns could be studied. In the later analysis, no new phenotypic data were used to find candidate immune exposures; instead, reliance was placed on TCR beta sequences and their occurrence across donors. An earlier analysis of 450 to 750 of the donors used high-throughput TCR beta sequencing to judge whether each TCR beta V gene segment behaved as functional or pseudogenic. Donor age, sex, ethnicity and CMV serostatus were compiled alongside the repertoire data. In a later genetic analysis, genome-wide SNP genotypes for about 55% of the 666 donors were used, and that subset was treated as a discovery cohort. All discovery cohort repertoires had been generated using a single sequencing platform. Both class I and class II loci were covered by HLA typing, at four-digit resolution. The number of typed donors differed by locus: about 620-630 for A, B, C, DRB1 and DQB1; approximately 520 for DQA1; 606 for DPA1; and around 490 for DPB1. Several DR-DQ haplotypes were treated as single units for association and clustering because of strong linkage in the cohort. Among about 390 genotyped donors of the cohort, an average of around 240,000 unique TCR beta nucleotide sequences were sequenced per donor, around 18% of them non-productive. The paper's findings and limits, for the study overall: A further reported finding was that TCR beta sequences accurately predicted the HLA-A and HLA-B alleles for most subjects in the first cohort. Sequencing depth was assumed to be roughly uniform across donors in the presence/absence analyses, though that assumption may not hold. Some IMGT-functional V segments, including TRBV6-2 and TRBV6-3, could not be told apart with the 87-base-pair reads, so those segments were excluded. Compared with equally common non-associated chains, HLA-associated TCR beta chains in a later analysis were more clonally expanded and had lower generation probabilities. It was suggested by the authors that the approach could potentially be generalized to other disease states and immunological phenotypes. For the cohort, immune exposure information was limited to CMV serostatus. A later genetic analysis reported fewer N-insertions in productive TCRs among donors in an Asian-associated ancestry cluster than the roughly 620-donor mean. In a later analysis, several top co-occurrence clusters were reported to appear linked to parvovirus B19, influenza, CMV and Epstein-Barr virus. This cohort had only TCR beta chains sequenced, and the lack of alpha or paired-chain data limited which features could be detected. A group of highly shared sequence variants was considered likely to be a technical artifact of the sequencing pipeline. Broadly in line with IMGT annotations, most TCR beta V segments showed up in productive rearrangements about 87% or about 30% of the time in an earlier analysis of 587 of the donors. Because counts were too low, roughly 16 rarely observed V segments, including chromosome 9 orphons, were excluded from the earlier analysis of roughly 580 of the donors. HLA typing was unavailable for some donors at each locus, so association tests used only the typed subset. According to a later analysis, most CMV-associated TCR beta chains appeared to be HLA-restricted, and the HLA associations seemed to be driven largely by CMV exposure. The study gave a list of about 170 TCR beta chains associated with cytomegalovirus. In a later analysis, some 18,000 TCR beta sequences were associated with specific HLA alleles at a false discovery rate of 0.05. In vitro tests confirmed that a few of the cytomegalovirus-associated TCR beta chains recognize cytomegalovirus antigens. In a later analysis, the rate of TCR association differed among HLA loci, with DRB1 alleles having the most associated TCRs and HLA-C alleles having the fewest. Across donors, most TCR sequences were observed very rarely, whereas some public TCRs were present in many individuals. When HLA alleles, especially DR and DQ, strongly co-occurred, attributing TCR associations to individual alleles was difficult. An association between a missense DCLRE1C variant and V-gene and J-gene trimming of TCR beta chains was found in a later genetic analysis and replicated in an independent cohort. The classifier was reported to diagnose cytomegalovirus status with high specificity and sensitivity in both the original cohort and the validation cohort. Correlated functional status among segregating V segments might be attributable to linkage disequilibrium, but an unknown experimental factor could not be ruled out.

CDR1 GTSNPN and CDR2 SVGIG were looked up in the germline V gene (reference sequence). The CDR3 holds 13 amino acids from the cysteine to the phenylalanine. Only the CDR3 region is kept as DNA, spanning 39 bases read in frame from base 1. The junction shows trimming of 5 bases on V and 1 base on J, and the gene matches do not reach 2 bases of it. The sequence is built from TRBV30 and TRBJ2-7; 10 junctional bases match TRBD1. The sample consisted of PBMCs. This receptor was obtained from a young man in good health and CMV-seropositive. The CDR3 is CAWGQGGSYEQYF. The base sequence is TGTGCCTGGGGACAGGGGGGTTCCTACGAGCAGTACTTC.